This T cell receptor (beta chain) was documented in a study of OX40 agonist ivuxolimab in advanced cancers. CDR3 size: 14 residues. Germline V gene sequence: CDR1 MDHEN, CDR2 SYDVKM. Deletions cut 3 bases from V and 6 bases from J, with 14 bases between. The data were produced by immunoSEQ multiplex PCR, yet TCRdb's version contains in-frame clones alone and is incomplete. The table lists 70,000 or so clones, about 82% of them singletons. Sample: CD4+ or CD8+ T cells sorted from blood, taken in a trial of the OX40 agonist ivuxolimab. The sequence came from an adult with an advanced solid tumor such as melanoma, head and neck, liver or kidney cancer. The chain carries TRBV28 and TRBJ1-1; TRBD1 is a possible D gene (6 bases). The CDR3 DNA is TGTGCCAGCAGTTTGCCAGGGGATATTTCTGAAGCTTTCTTT. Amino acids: CASSLPGDISEAFF.